This entry features one TCR beta chain sequence. V lost 7 bases to trimming and J lost 7 bases; unmatched junction nucleotides: 8. There are 14 residues in the CDR3. Germline V gene sequence: CDR1 SGHAT, CDR2 FQNNGV. Repertoires were generated with immunoSEQ multiplex PCR, while TCRdb's copy carries only in-frame clones and drops some. Among roughly 96,000 clones listed, 90% were seen once. The data are from a study of T cell responses to AZD1222 COVID-19 vaccine. This rearrangement joins TRBV11-2 to TRBJ2-2; 8 nucleotides align to TRBD2. The sequencing used peripheral blood, collected on day 0 of AZD1222 vaccination. This clonotype was obtained from an adult in good health. CDR3 region: CASTPGGLVGELFF. Written as DNA, the CDR3 is TGTGCCAGCACCCCGGGGGGGCTGGTCGGGGAGCTGTTTTTT. The full variable domain, its missing parts supplied by reference TRBV11-2 and TRBJ2-2, is EAGVAQSPRYKIIEKRQSVAFWCNPISGHATLYWYQQILGQGPKLLIQFQNNGVVDDSQLPKDRFSAERLKGVDSTLKIQPAKLEDSAVYLCASTPGGLVGELFFGEGSRLTVL.